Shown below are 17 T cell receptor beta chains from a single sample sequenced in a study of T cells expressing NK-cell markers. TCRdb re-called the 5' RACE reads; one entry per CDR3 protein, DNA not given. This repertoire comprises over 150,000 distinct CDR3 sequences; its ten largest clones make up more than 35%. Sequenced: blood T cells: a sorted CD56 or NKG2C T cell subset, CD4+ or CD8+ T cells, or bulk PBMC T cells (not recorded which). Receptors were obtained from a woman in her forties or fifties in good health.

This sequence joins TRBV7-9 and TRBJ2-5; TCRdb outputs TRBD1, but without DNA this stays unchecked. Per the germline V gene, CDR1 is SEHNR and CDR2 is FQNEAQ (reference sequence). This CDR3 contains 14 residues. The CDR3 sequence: CASSFGGTQETQYF.

Here the CDR3 reads CAISPPGLNVAFF. V is TRBV10-3 and J is TRBJ1-1. CDR3 length equals 13 residues. Germline assignment: CDR1 ENHRY and CDR2 SYGVKD.

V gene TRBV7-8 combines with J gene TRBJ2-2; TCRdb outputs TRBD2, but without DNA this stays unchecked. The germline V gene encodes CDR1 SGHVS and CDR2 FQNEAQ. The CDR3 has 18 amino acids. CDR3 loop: CASSFLRAGGLNTGELFF.

The CDR3 loop is CASSPGLAGVSSYEQYF. V gene TRBV9 combines with J gene TRBJ2-7; TCRdb proposes TRBD2, but this gene call is untestable without DNA. This CDR3 spans 17 amino acids. Germline values: CDR1 SGDLS, CDR2 YYNGEE.

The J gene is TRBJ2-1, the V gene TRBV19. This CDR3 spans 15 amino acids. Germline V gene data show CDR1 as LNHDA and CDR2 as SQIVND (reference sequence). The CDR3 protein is CASINAAGSYNEQFF.

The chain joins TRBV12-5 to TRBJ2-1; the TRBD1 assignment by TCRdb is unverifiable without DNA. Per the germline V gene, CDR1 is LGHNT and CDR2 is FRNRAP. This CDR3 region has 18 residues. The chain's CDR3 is CASGFSAGERGGNNEQFF.

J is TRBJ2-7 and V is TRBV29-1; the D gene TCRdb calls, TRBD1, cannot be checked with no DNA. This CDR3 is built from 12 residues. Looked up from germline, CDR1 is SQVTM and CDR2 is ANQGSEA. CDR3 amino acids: CSVAEGGYEQYF.

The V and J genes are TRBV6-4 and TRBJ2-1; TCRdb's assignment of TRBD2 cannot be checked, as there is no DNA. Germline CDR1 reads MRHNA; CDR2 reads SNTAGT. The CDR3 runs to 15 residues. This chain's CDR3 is CASSRLAEPYNEQFF.

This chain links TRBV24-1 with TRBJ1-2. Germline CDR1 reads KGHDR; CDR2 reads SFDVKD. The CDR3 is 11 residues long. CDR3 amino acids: CATQSNYGYTF.

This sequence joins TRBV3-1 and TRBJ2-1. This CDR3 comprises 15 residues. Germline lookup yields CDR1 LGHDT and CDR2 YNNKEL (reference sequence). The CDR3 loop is CASSQAFGPHNEQFF.

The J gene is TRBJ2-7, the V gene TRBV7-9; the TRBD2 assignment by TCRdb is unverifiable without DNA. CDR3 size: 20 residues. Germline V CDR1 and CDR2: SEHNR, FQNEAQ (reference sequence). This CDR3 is CASSEGTSGARTHFPYEQYF.

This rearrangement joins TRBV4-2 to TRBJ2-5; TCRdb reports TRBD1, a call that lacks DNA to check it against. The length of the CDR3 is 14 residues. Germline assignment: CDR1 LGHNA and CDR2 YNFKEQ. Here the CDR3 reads CASSQELREETQYF.

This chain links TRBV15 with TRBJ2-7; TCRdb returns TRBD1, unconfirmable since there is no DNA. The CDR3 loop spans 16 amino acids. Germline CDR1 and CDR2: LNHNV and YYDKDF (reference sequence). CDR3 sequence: CATNLTVASSTYEQYF. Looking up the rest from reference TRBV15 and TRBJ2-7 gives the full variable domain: DAMVIQNPRYQVTQFGKPVTLSCSQTLNHNVMYWYQQKSSQAPKLLFHYYDKDFNNEADTPDNFQSRRPNTSFCFLDIRSPGLGDTAMYLCATNLTVASSTYEQYFGPGTRLTVT.

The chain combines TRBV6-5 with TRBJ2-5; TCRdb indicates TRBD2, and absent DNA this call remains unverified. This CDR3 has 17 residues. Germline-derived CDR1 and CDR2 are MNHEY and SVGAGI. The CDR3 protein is CASRPGTSGILQETQYF.

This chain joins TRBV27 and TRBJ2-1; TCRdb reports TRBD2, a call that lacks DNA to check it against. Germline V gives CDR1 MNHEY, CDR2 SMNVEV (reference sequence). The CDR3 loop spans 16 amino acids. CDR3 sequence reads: CASTPLGRSSYNEQFF.

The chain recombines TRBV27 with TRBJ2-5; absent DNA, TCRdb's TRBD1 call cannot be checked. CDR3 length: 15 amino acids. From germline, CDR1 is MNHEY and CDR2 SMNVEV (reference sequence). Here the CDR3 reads CASSFSISGEETQYF.

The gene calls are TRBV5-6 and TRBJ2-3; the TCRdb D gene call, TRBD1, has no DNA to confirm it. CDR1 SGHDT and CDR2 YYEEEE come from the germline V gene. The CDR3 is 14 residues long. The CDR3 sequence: CASSLEGSADTQYF.